Below are 16 T cell receptor beta chains sequenced from a single sample in a study of blood T cell repertoires in COVID-19. Assay: immunoSEQ multiplex PCR; the TCRdb copy retains only in-frame clones and omits some. This sample has approximately 150,000 clones, with around 84% found just once. Sequencing input: peripheral blood. The receptors derive from a man in his forties with acute or convalescent COVID-19.

The V call is TRBV11-2, the J call TRBJ2-1; D possibly corresponds to TRBD1 (5 bases). V was trimmed by 1 base and J by 9 bases, leaving 13 bases between them. The CDR3 has 14 amino acids. Germline CDR1 is SGHAT and CDR2 is FQNNGV. DNA of the CDR3: TGTGCCAGCAGCTTAGTAGCAGGGCCCGGTGAGCAGTTCTTC. This codes for CASSLVAGPGEQFF.

The chain couples TRBV15 to TRBJ2-2; D may be TRBD2 (6 bases). CDR1 is LNHNV, CDR2 YYDKDF, per germline (reference sequence). The CDR3 contains 13 residues. V lost 3 bases to trimming and J lost 6 bases, with 8 bases between them. Written as DNA, the CDR3 is TGTGCCACCAGCAGGGGACTCCCCGGGGAGCTGTTTTTT. Its protein is CATSRGLPGELFF.

The genes are TRBV10-3 and TRBJ2-1; 10 bases are shared with TRBD1. CDR1 ENHRY and CDR2 SYGVKD come from the germline V gene. V shed 6 bases and J 7 bases; nucleotides not matched to a gene: 6. CDR3 length equals 14 residues. The CDR3 DNA reads TGTGCCATCAGGTTGGGACAGGGGATAAATGAGCAGTTCTTC. This gives the protein CAIRLGQGINEQFF.

This chain connects TRBV5-1 to TRBJ1-1; 7 nucleotides agree with TRBD1. Germline assignment: CDR1 SGHRS and CDR2 YFSETQ. The CDR3 contains 16 residues. After removal of 4 bases from V and 10 bases from J, the junction contained 19 bases not matched to a gene. CDR3 bases: TGCGCCAGCAGCCCAACCTGGAGGGGGCGTAGTCGAGGAGCTTTCTTT. It is translated as CASSPTWRGRSRGAFF. The whole variable domain, remainder taken from reference TRBV5-1 and TRBJ1-1, is KAGVTQTPRYLIKTRGQQVTLSCSPISGHRSVSWYQQTPGQGLQFLFEYFSETQRNKGNFPGRFSGRQFSNSRSEMNVSTLELGDSALYLCASSPTWRGRSRGAFFGQGTRLTVV.

The rearrangement links TRBV7-3 to TRBJ2-7, with 9 bases aligning to TRBD2. There are 15 residues in the CDR3. With V trimmed by 2 bases and J by 3 bases, 5 bases remained unmatched. Germline V CDR1 and CDR2: SGHTA, FQGTGA. The CDR3: CASSLGASGVYEQYF. In nucleotides, the CDR3 is TGTGCCAGCAGCTTAGGGGCTAGCGGGGTCTACGAGCAGTACTTC.

The chain couples TRBV27 to TRBJ1-6, with 8 bases fitting TRBD1. This CDR3 has 15 residues. Germline V gene lookup returns CDR1 MNHEY and CDR2 SMNVEV (reference sequence). Germline trimming cut 3 bases from V and 6 bases from J; bases unmatched to any gene: 4. Here the CDR3 reads CASSFRDRPNSPLHF. The CDR3 DNA reads TGTGCCAGCAGTTTCCGGGACAGGCCTAATTCACCCCTCCACTTT.

The chain is built from TRBV7-2 and TRBJ1-1; TRBD1 matches at 11 bases. This CDR3 has 19 residues. V lost 1 base to trimming and J lost 6 bases; unmatched junction nucleotides: 16. Germline CDR1 SGHTA, CDR2 FQGNSA. CDR3: CASSLVRTGGARMASEAFF. Here the CDR3 DNA reads TGTGCCAGCAGCTTAGTAAGGACAGGGGGCGCTAGGATGGCATCTGAAGCTTTCTTT.

This CDR3 reads CASSYPSGGAYNEQFF. The DNA of the CDR3 is TGTGCCAGCAGTTACCCCAGCGGGGGAGCCTACAATGAGCAGTTCTTC. The chain links TRBV6-5 to TRBJ2-1; 8 nucleotides line up with TRBD2. The V and J ends lost 2 bases and 2 bases, in that order; junction bases with no gene match: 5. There are 16 residues in the CDR3. Germline V gene sequence: CDR1 MNHEY, CDR2 SVGAGI.

The rearrangement joins TRBV5-1 to TRBJ1-5, with D possibly being TRBD1 (5 bases). Germline V gene data show CDR1 as SGHRS and CDR2 as YFSETQ. This CDR3 is built from 18 residues. V dropped 6 bases and J dropped 2 bases, with 24 bases sitting between them. In nucleotides, the CDR3 is TGCGCCAGCACTATTGGCCAACGGGGGGTCACGGGCAATCAGCCCCAGCATTTT. Translating it yields CASTIGQRGVTGNQPQHF.

J is TRBJ1-1 and V is TRBV15; D ambiguous. This CDR3 region has 16 residues. V was pared by 0 bases and J by 6 bases, with 17 bases between. Germline V CDR1 and CDR2: LNHNV, YYDKDF (reference sequence). The CDR3 protein is CATSRDIGGGIPEAFF. CDR3 nucleotide sequence: TGTGCCACCAGCAGAGATATAGGCGGCGGGATCCCTGAAGCTTTCTTT. Together with reference TRBV15 and TRBJ1-1, the CDR3 gives the full variable domain: DAMVIQNPRYQVTQFGKPVTLSCSQTLNHNVMYWYQQKSSQAPKLLFHYYDKDFNNEADTPDNFQSRRPNTSFCFLDIRSPGLGDTAMYLCATSRDIGGGIPEAFFGQGTRLTVV.

The chain joins TRBV3-1 (or the pseudogene TRBV3-2) to TRBJ1-3; possibly TRBD1 for D (5 bases). Trimming took 4 bases from V and 0 from J, leaving 13 bases between them. The V gene's germline CDR1 is LGHDT and CDR2 YNNKEL (reference sequence). The length of the CDR3 is 16 residues. The CDR3 DNA reads as TGTGCCAGCAGCCGTTCGGACATCAACTCTGGAAACACCATATATTTT. Translating it yields CASSRSDINSGNTIYF.

The chain has TRBV9 and TRBJ1-2; no clear D gene. This CDR3 comprises 13 residues. The V and J ends lost 4 bases and 8 bases respectively, with 15 bases between them. Germline loops: CDR1 SGDLS, CDR2 YYNGEE. The CDR3 DNA reads TGTGCCAGCAGCATACTCGGCGGGGTCGGCTACACCTTC. Its translation is CASSILGGVGYTF.

The chain combines TRBV24-1 with TRBJ1-5; TRBD1 agrees at 7 bases. Per germline, CDR1 KGHDR and CDR2 SFDVKD. The CDR3 has 14 amino acids. V shed 4 bases and J 3 bases; nucleotides not matched to a gene: 2. The CDR3 DNA reads TGTGCCACCAGTGAACAGGGGATCAATCAGCCCCAGCATTTT. Its protein is CATSEQGINQPQHF.

The chain employs TRBV25-1 and TRBJ2-5, with TRBD1 as a possible D gene (6 bases). The CDR3 covers 14 residues. Germline assignment: CDR1 MGHDK and CDR2 SYGVNS. V was cut by 5 bases and J by 7 bases, with 17 bases left in between. CDR3 bases: TGTGCCAGCAGTCCACACAGGGATTGGGCGACCCAGTACTTC. Protein: CASSPHRDWATQYF.

This clone was picked up one time. The rearrangement joins TRBV5-6 to TRBJ1-2; TRBD1 aligns across 12 bases. The CDR3 has 16 amino acids. With V trimmed by 0 bases and J by 4 bases, 4 bases remained unmatched. CDR1 is SGHDT and CDR2 is YYEEEE in the germline V gene. The CDR3 DNA reads TGTGCCAGCAGCTTGGCCGGGACAGGGGGCTTCTATGGCTACACCTTC. As protein: CASSLAGTGGFYGYTF. The full variable domain, rest sourced from reference TRBV5-6 and TRBJ1-2, is DAGVTQSPTHLIKTRGQQVTLRCSPKSGHDTVSWYQQALGQGPQFIFQYYEEEERQRGNFPDRFSGHQFPNYSSELNVNALLLGDSALYLCASSLAGTGGFYGYTFGSGTRLTVV.

The chain is built from TRBV7-9 and TRBJ2-2; D possibly corresponds to TRBD1 (6 bases). V lost 4 bases, J lost 0 bases, and 12 bases lay in between. The germline V gene encodes CDR1 SEHNR and CDR2 FQNEAQ (reference sequence). There are 16 residues in the CDR3. The CDR3 sequence is CASSSMGTPNTGELFF. CDR3 nucleotides: TGTGCCAGCAGCTCAATGGGGACACCGAACACCGGGGAGCTGTTTTTT.